A single sample is the source of the 28 T cell receptor beta chains below, sequenced in a study of blood T cell repertoires in COVID-19. The data were produced by immunoSEQ multiplex PCR, yet TCRdb's version contains in-frame clones alone and is incomplete. The table records 200,000 to 300,000 clones, roughly 88% of them present only once. The sequencing sample was made of peripheral blood. These receptors came from a man in his forties with acute or convalescent COVID-19.

The V call is TRBV12-5, the J call TRBJ1-1; 9 bases fit TRBD1. From germline, CDR1 is LGHNT and CDR2 FRNRAP. The CDR3 is 15 residues long. After removal of 1 base from V and 1 base from J, the junction contained 1 base not matched to a gene. Here the CDR3 DNA reads TGTGCTAGTGGTTTGGGACAGGGGGGGAACACTGAAGCTTTCTTT. Its protein product is CASGLGQGGNTEAFF.

CDR3: CASSGPGTGLNSPLHF. The CDR3 DNA reads as TGTGCCAGCAGCGGGCCCGGGACAGGGCTTAATTCACCCCTCCACTTT. The gene calls are TRBV25-1 and TRBJ1-6; TRBD1 matches 9 bases. Germline V CDR1 and CDR2: MGHDK, SYGVNS. V lost 6 bases and J lost 6; bases outside the gene matches: 9. The CDR3 runs to 16 residues. The variable domain in full, completed from reference TRBV25-1 and TRBJ1-6, reads EADIYQTPRYLVIGTGKKITLECSQTMGHDKMYWYQQDPGMELHLIHYSYGVNSTEKGDLSSESTVSRIRTEHFPLTLESARPSHTSQYLCASSGPGTGLNSPLHFGNGTRLTVT.

The rearrangement uses TRBV29-1 and TRBJ1-2, with TRBD1 as a possible D gene (5 bases). The ends were cut back, 6 bases at V and 5 bases at J, with 16 bases in the middle. The CDR3 is 13 amino acids. The germline V gene has CDR1 SQVTM and CDR2 ANQGSEA. CDR3 in amino acids: CSVHNPGVYGYTF. Written as DNA, the CDR3 is TGCAGCGTCCACAATCCGGGGGTGTATGGCTACACCTTC.

This clone has just one count. This rearrangement joins TRBV9 to TRBJ1-1, with a tentative D call TRBD1 (6 bases). The CDR3 extends over 15 amino acids. CDR1 is SGDLS, CDR2 YYNGEE, per germline. Trimming removed 4 bases at V and 0 bases at J, with 13 bases between. The CDR3: CASSPQDRLNTEAFF. The DNA of the CDR3 is TGTGCCAGCAGCCCCCAAGACAGGTTGAACACTGAAGCTTTCTTT.

This chain joins TRBV7-3 and TRBJ2-3; tentative D call: TRBD1 (6 bases). The CDR3 is 15 amino acids. V shed 5 bases and J shed 0 bases, with 12 bases lying between them. CDR1 and CDR2 (germline): SGHTA, FQGTGA. CDR3 sequence reads: CASSRADRSTDTQYF. The DNA for the CDR3 is TGTGCCAGCAGCCGGGCGGACAGAAGCACAGATACGCAGTATTTT.

This clone was detected only a few times. The chain carries TRBV12-5 and TRBJ2-1, with 11 bases aligning to TRBD2. The trim removed 4 bases at V and 7 bases at J, leaving 6 bases unmatched. Germline CDR1 LGHNT, CDR2 FRNRAP. The CDR3 sequence is 15 residues long. CDR3 amino acids: CASGYRTSGSNEQFF. The CDR3 nucleotides are TGTGCTAGTGGTTACAGGACTAGCGGGTCTAATGAGCAGTTCTTC.

This clone was detected once. This chain connects TRBV5-1 to TRBJ2-1, with TRBD1 matching 7 bases. V gave up 4 bases and J gave up 5 bases; unmatched junction bases: 3. The V gene's germline CDR1 is SGHRS and CDR2 YFSETQ. This CDR3 has 13 residues. In nucleotides, the CDR3 is TGCGCCAGCAGCCGGGACAGAGACAATGAGCAGTTCTTC. This codes for CASSRDRDNEQFF.

CDR3 coding DNA: TGTGCCAGCTCACCAACCCAGGGTGCATCTGCAACTAATGAAAAACTGTTTTTT. This translates into CASSPTQGASATNEKLFF. The chain joins TRBV18 to TRBJ1-4; weak D call: TRBD1 (5 bases). The CDR3 runs 18 residues. The ends were cut back, 2 bases at V and 0 bases at J, with 16 bases in the middle. The V gene's germline CDR1 is KGHSH and CDR2 LQKENI.

The chain employs TRBV19 and TRBJ2-1; no clear D gene. CDR1 is LNHDA and CDR2 is SQIVND in the germline V gene (reference sequence). The CDR3 covers 11 residues. V lost 5 bases to trimming and J lost 5 bases, with 4 bases between them. CDR3 coding DNA: TGTGCCAGTAGTCCCGACAATGAGCAGTTCTTC. It yields the protein CASSPDNEQFF.

The CDR3 region has the DNA TGTGCCAGCAGCTTACACGGTCTAAACACCGGGGAGCTGTTTTTT. It translates to CASSLHGLNTGELFF. V usage is TRBV7-2 and J usage is TRBJ2-2; no reliable D call. The length of the CDR3 is 15 residues. The germline V gene encodes CDR1 SGHTA and CDR2 FQGNSA. The V and J ends lost 2 bases and 2 bases respectively, with 9 bases between them.

The V and J genes are TRBV3-1 (or the pseudogene TRBV3-2) and TRBJ1-2, with D maybe TRBD1 (5 bases). The CDR3 has 11 residues. In germline, CDR1 is LGHDT, CDR2 YNNKEL (reference sequence). V dropped 7 bases and J dropped 9 bases, with 12 bases sitting between them. The CDR3, as DNA: TGTGCCAGCAAATATGGACAAAGCTACACCTTC. This gives the protein CASKYGQSYTF.

This clone showed up just once. The CDR3 reads CASSLQGARQPQHF. CDR3 nucleotides: TGTGCCAGCAGCCTCCAGGGGGCTAGACAGCCCCAGCATTTT. The chain joins TRBV5-8 to TRBJ1-5, with 8 nucleotides matching TRBD1. CDR3 size: 14 residues. Germline CDR1 is SGHTS and CDR2 is YDEGEE. The V gene end was trimmed by 4 bases and the J gene end by 7 bases; junction bases not matched to a gene: 7.

J is TRBJ2-3 and V is TRBV5-1; 7 bases line up with TRBD2. After removal of 1 base from V and 2 bases from J, the junction contained 4 bases not matched to a gene. Germline CDR1 reads SGHRS; CDR2 reads YFSETQ. CDR3 length: 15 amino acids. The CDR3, as DNA: TGCGCCAGCAGCTTGCTAGCGGAACCCACAGATACGCAGTATTTT. The encoded protein is CASSLLAEPTDTQYF. Variable domain in full (rest from reference TRBV5-1 and TRBJ2-3): KAGVTQTPRYLIKTRGQQVTLSCSPISGHRSVSWYQQTPGQGLQFLFEYFSETQRNKGNFPGRFSGRQFSNSRSEMNVSTLELGDSALYLCASSLLAEPTDTQYFGPGTRLTVL.

This clone was detected a few times. V and J are TRBV7-2 and TRBJ1-5; TRBD1 matches 10 bases. The CDR3 is 14 amino acids. From germline, CDR1 is SGHTA and CDR2 FQGNSA. Trimming took 5 bases from V and 6 from J; bases not matched to a gene: 4. DNA for the CDR3: TGTGCCAGCAGCCGGGACAGGGGATTTCAGCCCCAGCATTTT. It encodes CASSRDRGFQPQHF.

This chain joins TRBV5-1 and TRBJ2-2; 12 bases fit TRBD1. V shed 4 bases and J 5 bases; nucleotides not matched to a gene: 6. The CDR3 runs 16 residues. Germline CDR1 is SGHRS and CDR2 is YFSETQ. The CDR3 here is CASSPGTGGRTGELFF. The CDR3 DNA reads TGCGCCAGCAGCCCAGGGACAGGGGGCAGAACCGGGGAGCTGTTTTTT. The variable domain in full, with the rest retrieved from reference TRBV5-1 and TRBJ2-2, is KAGVTQTPRYLIKTRGQQVTLSCSPISGHRSVSWYQQTPGQGLQFLFEYFSETQRNKGNFPGRFSGRQFSNSRSEMNVSTLELGDSALYLCASSPGTGGRTGELFFGEGSRLTVL.

This chain joins TRBV9 and TRBJ2-1; 8 nucleotides align to TRBD2. Losses at the gene ends were 4 bases for V and 7 bases for J; bases not matched to a gene: 1. Germline CDR1 reads SGDLS; CDR2 reads YYNGEE. The CDR3 length is 12 residues. The CDR3 reads CASSPGGNEQFF. Here the CDR3 DNA reads TGTGCCAGCAGCCCGGGGGGGAATGAGCAGTTCTTC.

This clone was found a few times. The J gene is TRBJ2-1, the V gene TRBV6-2 or TRBV6-3; 7 bases align to TRBD2. Germline V gene data show CDR1 as MNHEY and CDR2 as SVGEGT. The CDR3 contains 15 residues. The trim removed 5 bases at V and 5 bases at J, leaving 9 bases unmatched. CDR3 DNA sequence: TGTGCCAGCAGTCCCGCCCTTGGACTAGACAATGAGCAGTTCTTC. Translated: CASSPALGLDNEQFF.

This clone appeared a few times. The genes are TRBV13 and TRBJ2-1; the D gene is possibly TRBD2 (6 bases). The CDR3 contains 15 residues. Germline lookup yields CDR1 PRHDT and CDR2 FYEKMQ (reference sequence). V was pared by 3 bases and J by 8 bases, with 17 bases between. In nucleotides, the CDR3 is TGTGCCAGCAGCTTCCGGGACTCCGGCCGGGATGAGCAGTTCTTC. Translating gives CASSFRDSGRDEQFF. The full variable domain, rest sourced from reference TRBV13 and TRBJ2-1, is AAGVIQSPRHLIKEKRETATLKCYPIPRHDTVYWYQQGPGQDPQFLISFYEKMQSDKGSIPDRFSAQQFSDYHSELNMSSLELGDSALYFCASSFRDSGRDEQFFGPGTRLTVL.

This clone has only one observation. The chain uses TRBV5-1 and TRBJ2-4, with a tentative D call TRBD2 (6 bases). This CDR3 region has 13 residues. Trimming pared 4 bases from V and 4 bases from J, leaving 9 bases between. The germline V gene encodes CDR1 SGHRS and CDR2 YFSETQ. CDR3 sequence (DNA): TGCGCCAGCAGCGTAGGGACTAAAAACATTCAGTACTTC. Translating gives CASSVGTKNIQYF.

The chain couples TRBV5-8 to TRBJ1-1; the D is unclear. The CDR3 extends over 9 amino acids. The V gene lost 7 bases and the J gene lost 9 bases, with 7 bases spanning the gap. Germline V CDR1 and CDR2: SGHTS, YDEGEE. The CDR3 loop reads CASRRQAFF. For the CDR3, the DNA is TGTGCCAGCCGCAGGCAAGCTTTCTTT.

This chain joins TRBV12-3 or TRBV12-4 and TRBJ1-3; D is uncertain. The CDR3 consists of 13 residues. Trimming pared 6 bases from V and 0 bases from J, leaving 6 bases between. The CDR3 nucleotides are TGTGCCAGCAGGGAGTACTCTGGAAACACCATATATTTT. As protein: CASREYSGNTIYF.

The J gene is TRBJ1-2, the V gene TRBV28; TRBD1 aligns across 7 bases. V shed 5 bases, J shed 4 bases, and the junction held 7 bases outside the gene matches. Germline V gene lookup returns CDR1 MDHEN and CDR2 SYDVKM. The CDR3 sequence is 14 residues long. The DNA for the CDR3 is TGTGCCAGCAGTCCAGGGGGTTCGAGCTATGGCTACACCTTC. Translation gives CASSPGGSSYGYTF.

This clone appeared once. The V and J genes are TRBV11-3 and TRBJ2-5; weak D call: TRBD2 (5 bases). CDR3 length equals 14 residues. CDR1 and CDR2 (germline): SGHNT, YENEEA. The germline V and J ends were trimmed by 1 base and 5 bases, with 11 bases remaining between them. This chain's CDR3 is CASSLAGRSETQYF. In DNA form, the CDR3 reads TGTGCCAGCAGCTTAGCGGGGAGAAGCGAGACCCAGTACTTC.

This clone was detected a few times. The CDR3 here is CASSAGGGSNEKLFF. DNA for the CDR3: TGCGCCAGCAGCGCGGGCGGTGGGTCTAATGAAAAACTGTTTTTT. The chain couples TRBV5-1 to TRBJ1-4; no reliable D call. Germline V gene lookup returns CDR1 SGHRS and CDR2 YFSETQ. V was trimmed by 4 bases and J by 3 bases, leaving 13 bases between them. The CDR3 is made up of 15 amino acids.

The CDR3, as DNA: TGTGCCAGCAGCTTCGGGATGAACACTGAAGCTTTCTTT. Protein: CASSFGMNTEAFF. This chain uses TRBV7-2 with TRBJ1-1; D is unresolved. Germline V gene lookup returns CDR1 SGHTA and CDR2 FQGNSA. V was cut by 3 bases and J by 0 bases, with 5 bases left in between. The CDR3 sequence is 13 residues long.

The rearrangement links TRBV11-3 to TRBJ2-7; 7 positions agree with TRBD1. Germline loops: CDR1 SGHNT, CDR2 YENEEA. The ends lost 5 bases at V and 5 bases at J; junction bases unmatched: 9. This CDR3 is 14 amino acids long. In DNA form, the CDR3 reads TGTGCCAGCAGCCTCAGACAGGGCTTCGACGAGCAGTACTTC. Its translation is CASSLRQGFDEQYF.

The chain carries TRBV5-1 and TRBJ1-4; 7 bases match TRBD1. The CDR3 totals 13 residues. Germline V gene lookup returns CDR1 SGHRS and CDR2 YFSETQ. J was trimmed by 10 bases and V by 3 bases; bases with no gene match: 6. This chain's CDR3 is CASSWDRRGKLFF. CDR3 bases: TGCGCCAGCAGCTGGGACAGAAGGGGAAAACTGTTTTTT.

In its sample, this clone was seen a few times. The same CDR3 also results from other DNA sequences found in this sample. V is TRBV3-1 (or the pseudogene TRBV3-2) and J is TRBJ1-1, with D uncertain. The CDR3 has 13 residues. Germline-derived CDR1 and CDR2 are LGHDT and YNNKEL (reference sequence). V was trimmed by 0 bases and J by 3 bases, leaving 5 bases between them. CDR3 loop: CASSQESDTEAFF. CDR3 sequence (DNA): TGTGCCAGCAGCCAAGAATCGGACACTGAAGCTTTCTTT.